A single sample gave rise to the 5 T cell receptor beta chains below, sequenced in a study of blood T cell repertoires in COVID-19. The repertoire was sequenced with immunoSEQ multiplex PCR; TCRdb's copy has only in-frame clones and lacks some. The data show around 200,000 clones, around four fifths seen once. The sample comprised peripheral blood. Source of these receptors: a woman between 40 and 50 years old with COVID-19, enrolled during active disease.

As concerns this clone: Other DNA sequences of this sample code for an identical CDR3. The chain joins TRBV18 to TRBJ1-2; D possibly corresponds to TRBD1 (6 bases). CDR1 is KGHSH, CDR2 LQKENI, per germline. V was clipped by 3 bases and J by 4 bases, with 9 bases between them. The CDR3 is 13 amino acids. The CDR3 sequence: CASSPDRFYGYTF. CDR3 bases: TGTGCCAGCTCACCCGACAGGTTCTATGGCTACACCTTC.

The chain recombines TRBV3-1 (or the pseudogene TRBV3-2) with TRBJ1-1; D remains unclear. The germline V and J ends were trimmed by 1 base and 2 bases, with 8 bases remaining between them. Germline V CDR1 and CDR2: LGHDT, YNNKEL (reference sequence). This CDR3 has 14 residues. The CDR3 region has the DNA TGTGCCAGCAGCCAAGGGGGAGTAAACACTGAAGCTTTCTTT. Encoded protein: CASSQGGVNTEAFF.

This chain uses TRBV10-1 with TRBJ2-5; D may be TRBD2 (5 bases). The germline V gene has CDR1 WNHNN and CDR2 SYGVQD (reference sequence). With 0 bases removed from V and 1 base from J, the gap between germline ends came to 12 bases. This CDR3 has 16 residues. CDR3 sequence (DNA): TGCGCCAGCAGTGAGTCTCGAGGGCGGCTCCAAGAGACCCAGTACTTC. It translates to CASSESRGRLQETQYF.

V gene TRBV4-1 combines with J gene TRBJ2-1, with a possible D match to TRBD2 (5 bases). V lost 2 bases to trimming and J lost 7 bases, with 9 bases between them. Germline V gives CDR1 MGHRA, CDR2 YSYEKL. The CDR3 runs to 13 residues. This chain's CDR3 is CASSQLLGNEQFF. The CDR3 region has the DNA TGCGCCAGCAGCCAATTACTAGGGAATGAGCAGTTCTTC.

Turning to this clone: The same CDR3 can be traced to other DNA sequences in this sample. The chain couples TRBV18 to TRBJ1-3; TRBD1 might be the D (6 bases). The V gene's germline CDR1 is KGHSH and CDR2 LQKENI. The CDR3 contains 15 residues. The V end was cut by 6 bases, the J end by 0 bases, with 12 bases between. Here the CDR3 DNA reads TGTGCCAGCTCGCCGACAGGTTCCTCTGGAAACACCATATATTTT. It codes for CASSPTGSSGNTIYF.